This record concerns one T cell receptor beta chain sequence. This sample is drawn from a study of blood T cell repertoires in COVID-19. At the level of the study: Specimens from acute and convalescent COVID-19 originated in the United States, Italy and Spain. From T cells, B-cell-depleted T cells, or PBMCs came the material, which was cDNA or gDNA.

Sequencing used immunoSEQ multiplex PCR; TCRdb keeps in-frame clones, though not all of them. The sample includes 350,000 to 450,000 clones, about 86% seen only once; the top ten take 7.1%. The source is a woman aged 55-70 years with COVID-19, enrolled during active disease. The specimen sequenced was peripheral blood.

The CDR3 DNA is TGTGCCAGCAGCCCCCCAGGTCTGACTGAAGCTTTCTTT. It codes for CASSPPGLTEAFF. The chain uses TRBV7-8 and TRBJ1-1, with D hard to call. Germline CDR1 and CDR2: SGHVS and FQNEAQ. This CDR3 is 13 amino acids long. The germline V and J ends were trimmed by 5 bases and 5 bases, with 12 bases remaining between them.